What follows describes a single T cell receptor (beta chain). Its antigen is unidentified. This entry comes from a study of neurological immune-mediated disorders. The CDR3 loop spans 15 amino acids. In germline, CDR1 is MGHRA, CDR2 YSYEKL. V was cut by 5 bases and J by 4 bases, with 15 bases left in between. The time point was: longitudinal time-point 1 (baseline). TCRdb processed the 5' RACE reads anew with MiXCR; each CDR3 protein has one entry. The data hold tens of thousands of distinct CDR3 sequences, with about 13% observed a single time. Findings and caveats of the study: Multiple sclerosis patients had less TCR clonal expansion than even healthy controls, unlike HTLV-1-associated myelopathy.

The clonotype comes from a female donor with HTLV-1-associated myelopathy (HAM/TSP). Sequenced material: PBMCs. The chain carries TRBV4-1 and TRBJ2-1; maybe TRBD1 (6 bases). CDR3 in amino acids: CASSSLGQIYNEQFF. The CDR3, as DNA: TGCGCCAGCAGCTCGCTTGGACAGATTTACAATGAGCAGTTCTTC.